This T cell receptor beta chain derives from a study of shared clonotypes between healthy human individuals. Study information: The cohort had two women and three men, ages 18 to 49.

Germline V gives CDR1 SEHNR, CDR2 FQNEAQ (reference sequence). This CDR3 contains 15 residues. The V and J ends lost 1 base and 2 bases, in that order; junction bases with no gene match: 0. Splitting of each subset's genomic DNA was done evenly across several immunoSEQ plates. Clones were read by immunoSEQ multiplex PCR, and TCRdb kept only the in-frame ones, dropping some. Of approximately 480,000 clones listed, around 79% were seen once; the top ten hold under 15%. This receptor was identified in a middle-aged woman in good health. Some clones in this sample may be carry-over from other donors' samples. The chain has TRBV7-9 and TRBJ2-1; 9 positions match TRBD2. Sequencing was performed on PBMCs. The CDR3 loop reads CASSLERGAYNEQFF. The CDR3 nucleotides read TGTGCCAGCAGCTTAGAGCGGGGGGCCTACAATGAGCAGTTCTTC.